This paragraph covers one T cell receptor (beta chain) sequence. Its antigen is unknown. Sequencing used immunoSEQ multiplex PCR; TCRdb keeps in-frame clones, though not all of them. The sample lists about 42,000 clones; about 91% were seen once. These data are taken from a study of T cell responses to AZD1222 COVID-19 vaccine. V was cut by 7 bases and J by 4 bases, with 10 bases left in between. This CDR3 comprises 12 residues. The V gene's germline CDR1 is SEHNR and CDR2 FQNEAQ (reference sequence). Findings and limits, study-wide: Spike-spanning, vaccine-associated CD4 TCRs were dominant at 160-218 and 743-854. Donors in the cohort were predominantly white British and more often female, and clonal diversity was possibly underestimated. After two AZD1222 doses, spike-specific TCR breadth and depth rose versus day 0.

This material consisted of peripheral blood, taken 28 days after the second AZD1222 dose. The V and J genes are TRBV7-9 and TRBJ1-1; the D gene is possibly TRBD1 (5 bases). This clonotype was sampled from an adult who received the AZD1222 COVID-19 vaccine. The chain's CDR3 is CASIQGGTEAFF. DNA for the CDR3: TGTGCCAGCATCCAGGGAGGCACTGAAGCTTTCTTT.